The 13 T cell receptor beta chains reported below all come from one sample, sequenced in a study of T cells in Graves' hyperthyroidism and ophthalmopathy. Researchers amplified the TCR beta CDR3 regions from RNA transcripts. HTBI primers drove first-round RT-PCR of the TCR CDR3. Each CDR3 protein is one row after TCRdb ran MiXCR on the multiplex PCR reads. The sample lists 700,000 or so distinct CDR3 sequences; about 15% were seen once. The sequenced material came from blood. Receptors were obtained from a man between 18 and 29 years old with Graves' hyperthyroidism.

Ten or more counts support this clonotype. The rearrangement links TRBV7-9 to TRBJ2-7; the D call may be TRBD1 or TRBD2 (5 bases each). This CDR3 region has 14 residues. V lost 1 base and J 0 bases, leaving 7 bases between the germline ends. CDR1 is SEHNR and CDR2 is FQNEAQ in the germline V gene (reference sequence). CDR3 in DNA: TGTGCCAGCAGCTTAGGGGACGTCTCCTACGAGCAGTACTTC. Encoded protein: CASSLGDVSYEQYF.

This clonotype was observed a few times. The gene calls are TRBV7-9 and TRBJ2-1; perhaps TRBD2 as D (5 bases). Germline CDR1 reads SEHNR; CDR2 reads FQNEAQ (reference sequence). The V end was cut by 11 bases, the J end by 6 bases, with 11 bases between. The CDR3 is 11 amino acids. CDR3 sequence reads: CACRSVNEQFF. Here the CDR3 DNA reads TGTGCCTGCCGTAGCGTCAATGAGCAGTTCTTC.

This clonotype was observed many times. J is TRBJ2-7 and V is TRBV18; 7 bases fit TRBD2. J was trimmed by 3 bases and V by 2 bases; bases with no gene match: 7. Germline CDR1 KGHSH, CDR2 LQKENI. The CDR3 has 15 residues. In nucleotides, the CDR3 is TGTGCCAGCTCACCAGAATGGGGGAGGGTCTACGAGCAGTACTTC. Translation: CASSPEWGRVYEQYF.

The V call is TRBV5-6, the J call TRBJ1-4, with D possibly TRBD1 on 5 matching bases. The V gene lost 4 bases and the J gene lost 3 bases, with 10 bases spanning the gap. Germline assignment: CDR1 SGHDT and CDR2 YYEEEE. CDR3 size: 14 residues. The CDR3 spells CASSASGSNEKLFF. The DNA for the CDR3 is TGTGCCAGCAGCGCATCAGGGTCTAATGAAAAACTGTTTTTT.

This clonotype was counted only a few times. In DNA, the CDR3 is TGTGCCAGCAGTTCCGCTAGCGGGAGGAAGAGAGATACGCAGTATTTT. Translation gives CASSSASGRKRDTQYF. The rearrangement joins TRBV27 to TRBJ2-3, with 11 bases that match TRBD2. The CDR3 covers 16 residues. Unmatched junction bases numbered 8, after V lost 4 bases and J lost 5 bases. Germline loops: CDR1 MNHEY, CDR2 SMNVEV (reference sequence).

In regard to this clonotype: The missing conserved phenylalanine or tryptophan at the end of this CDR3 makes a read error likely. The chain combines TRBV6-1 with TRBJ2-5; no clear D gene. The V gene lost 7 bases and the J gene lost 3 bases, with 9 bases spanning the gap. This CDR3 spans 12 amino acids. Germline CDR1 and CDR2: MNHNS and SASEGT. CDR3 in DNA: TGTGCCAGCATATGCTACGAAGAGACCCAGTACCTC. Protein: CASICYEETQYL.

This clonotype has at least ten counts. The gene calls are TRBV28 and TRBJ2-7; D may be TRBD1 (5 bases). This CDR3 region has 11 residues. Trimming cost V 6 bases and J 9 bases, with 12 bases left between them. Looked up from germline, CDR1 is MDHEN and CDR2 is SYDVKM. In nucleotides, the CDR3 is TGTGCCAGCAGGACGCCCGACAGGCAGTACTTC. This gives the protein CASRTPDRQYF.

V and J are TRBV7-2 and TRBJ2-7; 8 bases align to TRBD2. The CDR3 is made up of 14 amino acids. Germline values: CDR1 SGHTA, CDR2 FQGNSA. V was pared by 1 base and J by 5 bases, with 4 bases of the junction left unmatched. The CDR3 nucleotides are TGTGCCAGCAGCTTAGACGGGGGGGGCGACGAGCAGTACTTC. Amino acid sequence: CASSLDGGGDEQYF.

This clonotype has just a few counts. The gene calls are TRBV2 and TRBJ1-2; a weak D match, TRBD1 (6 bases). The CDR3 contains 14 residues. Germline V gene data show CDR1 as SNHLY and CDR2 as FYNNEI. The germline V and J ends were trimmed by 3 bases and 4 bases, with 12 bases remaining between them. In DNA form, the CDR3 reads TGTGCCAGCAGTGATAAGGGGGTAGGCTATGGCTACACCTTC. Translated, it gives CASSDKGVGYGYTF.

V is TRBV9 and J is TRBJ2-2; D unresolved. The CDR3 runs 15 residues. The V gene lost 0 bases and the J gene lost 4 bases, with 10 bases spanning the gap. Per the germline V gene, CDR1 is SGDLS and CDR2 is YYNGEE. The CDR3 DNA sequence: TGTGCCAGCAGCGTAGAAAGTAGCCCCACCGGGGAGCTGTTTTTT. It translates to CASSVESSPTGELFF.

This clonotype has at least ten counts. The DNA of the CDR3 is TGTGCCAGCAGCCCAACGGGACTAGCGGGCGAGCAGTACTTC. Its translation is CASSPTGLAGEQYF. The gene calls are TRBV28 and TRBJ2-7, with 12 positions matching TRBD2. V trimming: 6 bases; J trimming: 6 bases; junction bases outside the gene matches: 6. The germline CDR1 and CDR2 sequences are MDHEN and SYDVKM. This CDR3 has 14 residues. Together with reference TRBV28 and TRBJ2-7, the CDR3 gives the full variable domain: DVKVTQSSRYLVKRTGEKVFLECVQDMDHENMFWYRQDPGLGLRLIYFSYDVKMKEKGDIPEGYSVSREKKERFSLILESASTNQTSMYLCASSPTGLAGEQYFGPGTRLTVT.

There are many counts of this clonotype. This rearrangement joins TRBV29-1 to TRBJ2-1; 11 bases fit TRBD2. Germline CDR1 reads SQVTM; CDR2 reads ANQGSEA. The trim removed 2 bases at V and 2 bases at J, leaving 14 bases unmatched. The CDR3 runs to 19 residues. The CDR3 region has the DNA TGCAGCGTTGAATCCTGGTTCACTAGCGGGAGCCTCACCTACAATGAGCAGTTCTTC. This translates into CSVESWFTSGSLTYNEQFF.

This rearrangement joins TRBV28 to TRBJ2-3, with D perhaps TRBD1 or TRBD2 (6 bases each). Deletions cut 8 bases from V and 1 base from J, with 16 bases between. The germline CDR1 and CDR2 sequences are MDHEN and SYDVKM. CDR3 length: 15 amino acids. In nucleotides, the CDR3 is TGTGCCAGCTGCTTGGGGGGCGCGGGCACAGATACGCAGTATTTT. Translating it yields CASCLGGAGTDTQYF.